Shown below are 26 T cell receptor beta chains from a single sample sequenced in a study of blood T cell repertoires in COVID-19. The table came from immunoSEQ multiplex PCR; TCRdb's copy has only in-frame clones and leaves some out. The sample lists roughly 49,000 clones; around 80% were seen once. The sequencing input was peripheral blood. The receptor source for this set is a woman at least 80 years old with acute or convalescent COVID-19.

Only a few counts were recorded for this clone. This rearrangement joins TRBV11-2 to TRBJ2-5; 7 nucleotides agree with TRBD1. V shed 5 bases and J 1 base; nucleotides not matched to a gene: 10. The CDR3 is 16 amino acids. CDR1 SGHAT and CDR2 FQNNGV come from the germline V gene. The CDR3 coding sequence is TGTGCCAGCAGCCAACGGTTTGGACAGGTCCAAGAGACCCAGTACTTC. Translated: CASSQRFGQVQETQYF.

The chain carries TRBV27 and TRBJ1-1; tentative D call: TRBD1 (5 bases). Germline CDR1 and CDR2: MNHEY and SMNVEV (reference sequence). The V gene lost 0 bases and the J gene lost 4 bases, with 15 bases spanning the gap. The CDR3 has 16 amino acids. The CDR3 loop is CASSLSGGIGRTEAFF. The CDR3 DNA sequence: TGTGCCAGCAGTTTATCGGGGGGTATAGGGCGCACTGAAGCTTTCTTT.

The chain uses TRBV2 and TRBJ1-2; D is undetermined. CDR1 and CDR2 (germline): SNHLY, FYNNEI. The CDR3 runs 10 residues. V was pared by 6 bases and J by 8 bases, with 7 bases between. The CDR3 reads CASSLFGYTF. DNA of the CDR3: TGTGCCAGCAGCCTTTTCGGCTACACCTTC.

This chain joins TRBV7-2 and TRBJ1-2, with 10 nucleotides matching TRBD1. Per germline, CDR1 SGHTA and CDR2 FQGNSA. The V segment lost 3 bases and the J segment 3 bases; nucleotides outside the gene matches: 10. The CDR3 runs 17 residues. CDR3 nucleotides: TGTGCCAGCAGCTTCCCAGGGGGGACAGGGGCCGACTATGGCTACACCTTC. Its protein product is CASSFPGGTGADYGYTF.

In DNA form, the CDR3 reads TGTGCCAGCAGCCCAGGACAGGGTTCCTTTTCACCCCTCCACTTT. Amino acid sequence: CASSPGQGSFSPLHF. V and J are TRBV5-6 and TRBJ1-6, with TRBD1 matching 8 bases. CDR1 is SGHDT and CDR2 is YYEEEE in the germline V gene. This CDR3 contains 15 residues. Losses at the gene ends were 4 bases for V and 9 bases for J; bases not matched to a gene: 9.

This clone was detected only once. V gene TRBV7-9 combines with J gene TRBJ2-7; TRBD1 agrees at 7 bases. The germline gives CDR1 SEHNR, CDR2 FQNEAQ (reference sequence). The junction had 1 base not matched to a gene; V was cut back by 4 bases and J by 4 bases. CDR3 length: 12 amino acids. The CDR3 loop is CASSWGQYEQYF. CDR3 nucleotide sequence: TGTGCCAGCAGCTGGGGACAGTACGAGCAGTACTTC.

This clone was seen only a few times. J is TRBJ1-2 and V is TRBV4-1, with 10 bases aligning to TRBD1. J lost 4 bases, V lost 3 bases, and 11 bases had no gene match. Per germline, CDR1 MGHRA and CDR2 YSYEKL. The CDR3 sequence is 17 residues long. CDR3 bases: TGCGCCAGCAGCCACCGATTGCGGGACAGGGGAACCTATGGCTACACCTTC. This sequence encodes CASSHRLRDRGTYGYTF.

The chain has TRBV10-3 and TRBJ1-1; D possibly corresponds to TRBD1 (5 bases). The CDR3 is made up of 16 amino acids. Trimming removed 6 bases at V and 4 bases at J, with 21 bases between. Germline loops: CDR1 ENHRY, CDR2 SYGVKD. The CDR3 loop is CAIRERAGIQSTEAFF. CDR3 bases: TGTGCCATCAGGGAAAGGGCAGGGATACAATCCACTGAAGCTTTCTTT.

The gene calls are TRBV3-1 (or the pseudogene TRBV3-2) and TRBJ1-1, with TRBD1 matching 10 bases. The trim removed 1 base at V and 3 bases at J, leaving 5 bases unmatched. The CDR3 contains 16 residues. Germline V gene data show CDR1 as LGHDT and CDR2 as YNNKEL (reference sequence). The CDR3 DNA sequence: TGTGCCAGCAGCCAAGGGGACAGGGGATCGTACACTGAAGCTTTCTTT. The encoded protein is CASSQGDRGSYTEAFF.

This chain joins TRBV5-4 and TRBJ2-2; 7 bases match TRBD1. Germline CDR1 SGHNT, CDR2 YYREEE (reference sequence). Unmatched junction bases numbered 11, after V lost 4 bases and J lost 2 bases. The CDR3 contains 17 residues. The CDR3 is CASSLRSGGFNTGELFF. The DNA of the CDR3 is TGTGCCAGCAGCCTACGATCAGGGGGATTCAACACCGGGGAGCTGTTTTTT.

The chain uses TRBV10-2 and TRBJ1-1, with TRBD1 as a possible D gene (6 bases). The germline V gene encodes CDR1 WSHSY and CDR2 SAAADI. V lost 6 bases and J lost 1, with 15 bases in between. The CDR3 loop spans 15 amino acids. This CDR3 is CASSGTRQENTEAFF. The CDR3 nucleotides read TGCGCCAGCAGCGGAACCAGACAGGAGAACACTGAAGCTTTCTTT.

The gene calls are TRBV5-1 and TRBJ2-7; maybe TRBD2 (6 bases). Trimming removed 4 bases at V and 3 bases at J, with 17 bases between. Germline V CDR1 and CDR2: SGHRS, YFSETQ. There are 15 residues in the CDR3. The chain's CDR3 is CASSPAGRRIYEQYF. DNA for the CDR3: TGCGCCAGCAGCCCGGCGGGGAGAAGGATCTACGAGCAGTACTTC. Drawing the rest from reference TRBV5-1 and TRBJ2-7, the complete variable domain is KAGVTQTPRYLIKTRGQQVTLSCSPISGHRSVSWYQQTPGQGLQFLFEYFSETQRNKGNFPGRFSGRQFSNSRSEMNVSTLELGDSALYLCASSPAGRRIYEQYFGPGTRLTVT.

CDR3 residues: CASSGGTEAFF. As DNA, the CDR3 is TGTGCCAGTAGTGGAGGGACTGAAGCTTTCTTT. The chain is built from TRBV19 and TRBJ1-1, with D hard to call. Germline lookup yields CDR1 LNHDA and CDR2 SQIVND (reference sequence). V lost 5 bases to trimming and J lost 5 bases, with 6 bases between them. This CDR3 is 11 amino acids long. The variable domain in full, completed from reference TRBV19 and TRBJ1-1, reads DGGITQSPKYLFRKEGQNVTLSCEQNLNHDAMYWYRQDPGQGLRLIYYSQIVNDFQKGDIAEGYSVSREKKESFPLTVTSAQKNPTAFYLCASSGGTEAFFGQGTRLTVV.

The rearrangement joins TRBV10-1 to TRBJ1-6, with unresolved D. CDR1 and CDR2 from the germline V gene are WNHNN and SYGVQD (reference sequence). The CDR3 is made up of 14 amino acids. Trimming took off 3 bases at V and 10 bases at J, with 13 bases between the two ends. In DNA form, the CDR3 reads TGCGCCAGCAGTGACCACAGCGGTGGGTCACCCCTCCACTTT. Translated: CASSDHSGGSPLHF.

The chain employs TRBV6-1 and TRBJ1-5; D is unclear. Looked up from germline, CDR1 is MNHNS and CDR2 is SASEGT. The CDR3 is 14 residues long. Trimming cost V 0 bases and J 9 bases, with 12 bases left between them. The CDR3 is CASSEASGEGPQHF. CDR3 nucleotide sequence: TGTGCCAGCAGTGAAGCTTCAGGCGAGGGGCCCCAGCATTTT.

This chain joins TRBV2 and TRBJ2-7; D is possibly TRBD1 (6 bases). Per germline, CDR1 SNHLY and CDR2 FYNNEI. This CDR3 region has 14 residues. The ends were cut back, 6 bases at V and 0 bases at J, with 12 bases in the middle. The CDR3 spells CASRRDTSSYEQYF. The CDR3 nucleotides are TGTGCCAGCAGACGGGACACAAGCTCCTACGAGCAGTACTTC.

The chain combines TRBV6-4 with TRBJ1-1, with D perhaps matching TRBD1 (6 bases). V lost 2 bases and J lost 4, with 11 bases in between. The V gene's germline CDR1 is MRHNA and CDR2 SNTAGT. The CDR3 loop spans 14 amino acids. CDR3 sequence: CASSDPGEGTEAFF. CDR3 sequence (DNA): TGTGCCAGCAGTGACCCAGGGGAGGGCACTGAAGCTTTCTTT.

The chain links TRBV30 to TRBJ1-6; D unclear. The germline CDR1 and CDR2 sequences are GTSNPN and SVGIG (reference sequence). The CDR3 runs 14 residues. Trimming pared 0 bases from V and 5 bases from J, leaving 8 bases between. The CDR3 loop reads CAWSVPVDNSPLHF. As DNA, the CDR3 is TGTGCCTGGAGTGTACCGGTGGATAATTCACCCCTCCACTTT.

V gene TRBV5-4 combines with J gene TRBJ1-5; TRBD1 is a possible D gene (5 bases). V lost 0 bases and J lost 7, with 14 bases in between. CDR1 is SGHNT and CDR2 is YYREEE in the germline V gene (reference sequence). This CDR3 comprises 15 residues. CDR3 loop: CASSLGGAAGQPQHF. The CDR3 region has the DNA TGTGCCAGCAGCTTGGGTGGGGCGGCGGGGCAGCCCCAGCATTTT.

This rearrangement joins TRBV7-8 to TRBJ1-2, with TRBD1 matching over 9 bases. The CDR3 runs 15 residues. Germline V gene data show CDR1 as SGHVS and CDR2 as FQNEAQ. The junction had 8 bases not matched to a gene; V was cut back by 5 bases and J by 4 bases. CDR3 bases: TGTGCCAGCAGCATGGGACAGGGCAGGGGCTATGGCTACACCTTC. This codes for CASSMGQGRGYGYTF.

This chain uses TRBV27 with TRBJ1-2; 9 bases are shared with TRBD1. V lost 5 bases and J lost 5; bases outside the gene matches: 9. CDR3 size: 15 residues. The germline gives CDR1 MNHEY, CDR2 SMNVEV (reference sequence). The DNA of the CDR3 is TGTGCCAGCAGTAAACTCGGGACAGGGACTTATGGCTACACCTTC. As protein: CASSKLGTGTYGYTF.

The chain carries TRBV5-1 and TRBJ2-7; 7 nucleotides line up with TRBD2. Trimming took 0 bases from V and 5 from J; bases not matched to a gene: 8. Per germline, CDR1 SGHRS and CDR2 YFSETQ. This CDR3 has 15 residues. In DNA, the CDR3 is TGCGCCAGCAGCTTGGTGGGAGGGGTGGGCCACGAGCAGTACTTC. Residues: CASSLVGGVGHEQYF.

This clone showed up just a few times. The chain links TRBV5-1 to TRBJ1-1, with TRBD1 matching over 7 bases. The ends lost 1 base at V and 5 bases at J; junction bases unmatched: 2. Germline assignment: CDR1 SGHRS and CDR2 YFSETQ. The CDR3 covers 13 residues. In nucleotides, the CDR3 is TGCGCCAGCAGCTTGAAGGGGGCGACTGAAGCTTTCTTT. This sequence encodes CASSLKGATEAFF. The whole variable domain, filled in from reference TRBV5-1 and TRBJ1-1, reads KAGVTQTPRYLIKTRGQQVTLSCSPISGHRSVSWYQQTPGQGLQFLFEYFSETQRNKGNFPGRFSGRQFSNSRSEMNVSTLELGDSALYLCASSLKGATEAFFGQGTRLTVV.

The V call is TRBV6-5, the J call TRBJ1-2; D unresolved. Germline-derived CDR1 and CDR2 are MNHEY and SVGAGI. V dropped 6 bases and J dropped 4 bases, with 12 bases sitting between them. The CDR3 runs to 13 residues. CDR3 protein: CASRAVGSYGYTF. The CDR3 DNA follows: TGTGCCAGCAGAGCGGTGGGGAGCTATGGCTACACCTTC.

The gene calls are TRBV27 and TRBJ2-7; maybe TRBD1 (6 bases). This CDR3 comprises 15 residues. With 5 bases removed from V and 1 base from J, the gap between germline ends came to 15 bases. Germline-derived CDR1 and CDR2 are MNHEY and SMNVEV (reference sequence). The CDR3 region is CASSIYTGPSYEQYF. As DNA, the CDR3 is TGTGCCAGCAGTATTTATACAGGGCCGTCCTACGAGCAGTACTTC.

This clone has only a few counts. V and J are TRBV19 and TRBJ2-4; 10 positions agree with TRBD1. CDR1 is LNHDA, CDR2 SQIVND, per germline (reference sequence). Trimming removed 9 bases from V and 8 bases from J; junction bases left unmatched: 7. The length of the CDR3 is 13 residues. The CDR3 sequence: CASRDRGPHIQYF. The CDR3 DNA reads TGTGCCAGCCGGGACAGGGGTCCCCACATTCAGTACTTC.